This T cell receptor beta chain was identified during a study of shared clonotypes between healthy human individuals. Across the study: The study enrolled a couple of women and a few men aged 18 to 49. Whole-study findings and limits: An effect of sequencing depth on clonotype sharing among donors was expected. What rarefaction showed was incomplete sorted-subset sequencing despite large depth.

The CDR3 length is 14 residues. Germline V CDR1 and CDR2: MNHNS, SASEGT. J gave up 6 bases and V 5 bases, and 7 bases lay outside the gene matches. The data were produced by immunoSEQ multiplex PCR, yet TCRdb's version contains in-frame clones alone and is incomplete. The sample includes roughly 650,000 clones, approximately 97% of them seen just once. A single count supports this clone. What it binds is unknown. Sequenced: naive CD4+ T cells sorted from blood. Regarding subset: CD45RA+ positively selected. The V and J genes are TRBV6-1 and TRBJ2-7; 10 positions agree with TRBD1. The TCR comes from a young woman in good health. The CDR3 DNA reads as TGTGCCAGCAGTCACCGGGACAGGGGCTCCGAGCAGTACTTC. Encoded protein: CASSHRDRGSEQYF.